A single sample is the source of the 25 T cell receptor beta chains below, sequenced in a study of Ad26.COV2.S vaccination and SARS-CoV-2 variants. Clones were sequenced by immunoSEQ multiplex PCR, and TCRdb holds only the in-frame ones, with some missing. The sample contains around 340,000 clones, roughly 90% of which appear only once. Treatment described: roughly 20 received Ad26.COV2.S at low or high dose, single or two shots; 5 received placebo; per-sample allocation not given. The investigators took samples on day 63 after the first vaccine or placebo injection. The specimen was peripheral blood, collected in a trial of Ad26.COV2.S vaccine versus placebo. Receptors originate from a person aged 18 to 65 who received the Ad26.COV2.S COVID-19 vaccine or a placebo.

This chain uses TRBV24-1 with TRBJ1-5; 10 bases align to TRBD1. CDR3 length equals 16 residues. Germline lookup yields CDR1 KGHDR and CDR2 SFDVKD. With V trimmed by 5 bases and J by 5 bases, 8 bases remained unmatched. CDR3 in DNA: TGTGCCACCAGTGTGAGGGACAGGGGTCCCTATCAGCCCCAGCATTTT. Translated, it gives CATSVRDRGPYQPQHF.

The chain joins TRBV5-4 to TRBJ1-2; perhaps TRBD1 as D (6 bases). This CDR3 contains 13 residues. With 4 bases removed from V and 10 bases from J, the gap between germline ends came to 17 bases. Germline loops: CDR1 SGHNT, CDR2 YYREEE (reference sequence). The CDR3: CASSPTGTESYTF. In nucleotides, the CDR3 is TGTGCCAGCAGCCCGACAGGTACAGAGTCCTACACCTTC.

The V gene is TRBV7-9, the J gene TRBJ2-1, with a tentative D call TRBD2 (6 bases). Per germline, CDR1 SEHNR and CDR2 FQNEAQ (reference sequence). CDR3 length equals 14 residues. With 4 bases removed from V and 6 bases from J, the gap between germline ends came to 13 bases. In DNA form, the CDR3 reads TGTGCCAGCAGCTGGGGGGAGTGGGGCAATGAGCAGTTCTTC. The encoded protein is CASSWGEWGNEQFF. Full variable domain (remainder filled in from reference TRBV7-9 and TRBJ2-1): DTGVSQNPRHKITKRGQNVTFRCDPISEHNRLYWYRQTLGQGPEFLTYFQNEAQLEKSRLLSDRFSAERPKGSFSTLEIQRTEQGDSAMYLCASSWGEWGNEQFFGPGTRLTVL.

This clone was detected a few times. The genes are TRBV5-5 and TRBJ1-5; no definite D call. This CDR3 is 13 amino acids long. Germline V gene sequence: CDR1 SGHKS, CDR2 YYEKEE (reference sequence). Trimming shortened V by 4 bases and J by 4 bases, and 9 bases separated the two germline ends. CDR3 nucleotide sequence: TGTGCCAGCAGCCCGGGTCTGAATCAGCCCCAGCATTTT. This translates into CASSPGLNQPQHF.

The rearrangement uses TRBV19 and TRBJ1-2, with D possibly being TRBD1 (5 bases). The CDR3 contains 15 residues. CDR1 LNHDA and CDR2 SQIVND come from the germline V gene (reference sequence). The ends were cut back, 4 bases at V and 4 bases at J, with 16 bases in the middle. CDR3 sequence reads: CASSTQTPGGYGYTF. CDR3 DNA: TGTGCCAGTAGTACCCAGACACCCGGGGGCTATGGCTACACCTTC.

The chain carries TRBV10-2 and TRBJ1-1; no definite D call. V was clipped by 2 bases and J by 6 bases, with 10 bases between them. CDR1 and CDR2 (germline): WSHSY, SAAADI. This CDR3 contains 13 residues. CDR3 sequence (DNA): TGCGCCAGCAGTGAGAAGTGGGTGGCTGAAGCTTTCTTT. It yields the protein CASSEKWVAEAFF.

This rearrangement joins TRBV6-5 to TRBJ1-2; the D gene is possibly TRBD1 (6 bases). V shed 0 bases and J shed 6 bases, with 8 bases lying between them. The germline gives CDR1 MNHEY, CDR2 SVGAGI. This CDR3 region has 13 residues. The CDR3: CASSYSRQDGYTF. CDR3 DNA sequence: TGTGCCAGCAGTTACTCGAGACAGGATGGCTACACCTTC.

Remarks on this clone: Other DNA sequences in the sample encode the same CDR3. This chain links TRBV6-1 with TRBJ1-3, with D uncertain. This CDR3 has 15 amino acids. The germline V gene encodes CDR1 MNHNS and CDR2 SASEGT. V was trimmed by 1 base and J by 0 bases, leaving 7 bases between them. CDR3 loop: CASSEGPSSGNTIYF. CDR3 in DNA: TGTGCCAGCAGTGAAGGGCCTTCCTCTGGAAACACCATATATTTT.

V and J are TRBV7-3 and TRBJ1-1; D not certain. Germline assignment: CDR1 SGHTA and CDR2 FQGTGA. This CDR3 contains 12 residues. V was pared by 5 bases and J by 4 bases, with 8 bases between. DNA of the CDR3: TGTGCCAGCAGCCCAGGTGGCACTGAAGCTTTCTTT. This gives the protein CASSPGGTEAFF.

J is TRBJ1-4 and V is TRBV3-1 (or the pseudogene TRBV3-2), with D uncertain. CDR1 is LGHDT, CDR2 YNNKEL, per germline (reference sequence). This CDR3 has 14 residues. V was trimmed by 0 bases and J by 11 bases, leaving 13 bases between them. The CDR3 here is CASSQDNVGQKLFF. CDR3 DNA sequence: TGTGCCAGCAGCCAAGATAACGTAGGGCAGAAACTGTTTTTT.

V and J are TRBV24-1 and TRBJ1-4, with D tentatively TRBD1 (6 bases). This CDR3 is built from 18 residues. The germline CDR1 and CDR2 sequences are KGHDR and SFDVKD. V was trimmed by 4 bases and J by 8 bases, leaving 25 bases between them. CDR3 sequence reads: CATSDPIRDIKFREKLFF. As DNA, the CDR3 is TGTGCCACCAGTGACCCCATCCGGGACATCAAATTTCGCGAAAAACTGTTTTTT.

This sequence joins TRBV10-3 and TRBJ2-7, with 10 bases aligning to TRBD1. The trim removed 0 bases at V and 7 bases at J, leaving 6 bases unmatched. The CDR3 sequence is 15 residues long. Germline V gives CDR1 ENHRY, CDR2 SYGVKD. The CDR3, as DNA: TGTGCCATCAGTGAGTCGGGACAGGGGATGGGGGAGCAGTACTTC. Its translation: CAISESGQGMGEQYF.

The chain joins TRBV2 to TRBJ2-7; D may correspond to TRBD1 or TRBD2 (5 bases each). Trimming took off 5 bases at V and 4 bases at J, with 12 bases between the two ends. The CDR3 sequence is 13 residues long. Germline CDR1 SNHLY, CDR2 FYNNEI. CDR3 sequence (DNA): TGTGCCAGCAGTTACATCAGGGAGTACGAGCAGTACTTC. Translated, it gives CASSYIREYEQYF.

This clone was seen a few times. The chain is built from TRBV4-1 and TRBJ1-1, with 10 positions matching TRBD1. Germline assignment: CDR1 MGHRA and CDR2 YSYEKL. V shed 5 bases and J 4 bases; nucleotides not matched to a gene: 7. The CDR3 is made up of 15 amino acids. Here the CDR3 DNA reads TGCGCCAGCAGCTTCCGGACAGGGGGGACCACTGAAGCTTTCTTT. It codes for CASSFRTGGTTEAFF.

V is TRBV7-8 and J is TRBJ2-7; 7 nucleotides agree with TRBD1. After removal of 5 bases from V and 5 bases from J, the junction contained 12 bases not matched to a gene. This CDR3 spans 15 amino acids. Germline lookup yields CDR1 SGHVS and CDR2 FQNEAQ. For the CDR3, the DNA is TGTGCCAGCAGCCCTGACAGGGCTGTTTCCCACGAGCAGTACTTC. It is translated as CASSPDRAVSHEQYF.

This chain links TRBV6-2 or TRBV6-3 with TRBJ1-2; weak D call: TRBD1 (6 bases). The CDR3 is made up of 12 amino acids. Germline V gene lookup returns CDR1 MNHEY and CDR2 SVGEGT. Trimming took off 5 bases at V and 4 bases at J, with 8 bases between the two ends. The CDR3 sequence is CASSIRGYGYTF. The CDR3 bases are TGTGCCAGCAGTATCAGGGGCTATGGCTACACCTTC.

The V gene is TRBV30, the J gene TRBJ2-5; TRBD1 is a possible D gene (5 bases). CDR3 length equals 15 residues. V gave up 0 bases and J gave up 6 bases, with 17 bases separating them. The germline V gene has CDR1 GTSNPN and CDR2 SVGIG (reference sequence). DNA of the CDR3: TGTGCCTGGAGTGTAAAGGGGCTGGACATAAAGACCCAGTACTTC. This encodes CAWSVKGLDIKTQYF. Together with reference TRBV30 and TRBJ2-5, the CDR3 gives the full variable domain: SQTIHQWPATLVQPVGSPLSLECTVEGTSNPNLYWYRQAAGRGLQLLFYSVGIGQISSEVPQNLSASRPQDRQFILSSKKLLLSDSGFYLCAWSVKGLDIKTQYFGPGTRLLVL.

The V call is TRBV4-2, the J call TRBJ2-5; 8 nucleotides agree with TRBD2. CDR1 and CDR2 (germline): LGHNA, YNFKEQ. V was clipped by 0 bases and J by 5 bases; unmatched bases: 8. The CDR3 has 16 residues. The CDR3 loop reads CASSQDPGGGSETQYF. Written as DNA, the CDR3 is TGTGCCAGCAGCCAAGATCCGGGGGGGGGCTCGGAGACCCAGTACTTC.

This rearrangement joins TRBV7-8 to TRBJ2-7; the D gene is possibly TRBD1 (7 bases). V lost 2 bases and J 1 base, leaving 15 bases between the germline ends. The CDR3 contains 16 residues. Germline CDR1 SGHVS, CDR2 FQNEAQ. The DNA of the CDR3 is TGTGCCAGCAGCTTAAGGACCCAGGGGGGTTCCTACGAGCAGTACTTC. Its protein is CASSLRTQGGSYEQYF.

The chain is built from TRBV18 and TRBJ1-2; tentatively, D is TRBD1 (6 bases). Trimming took 3 bases from V and 8 from J, leaving 19 bases between them. The CDR3 runs 15 residues. Germline CDR1 KGHSH, CDR2 LQKENI. The CDR3 is CASSPLEGGSLGYTF. For the CDR3, the DNA is TGTGCCAGCTCACCCCTCGAGGGGGGCTCCCTAGGCTACACCTTC.

This sequence joins TRBV19 and TRBJ2-1, with TRBD2 matching over 12 bases. This CDR3 comprises 17 residues. Germline assignment: CDR1 LNHDA and CDR2 SQIVND (reference sequence). V trimming: 0 bases; J trimming: 7 bases; junction bases outside the gene matches: 7. CDR3 loop: CASSIETSGGSNNEQFF. Written as DNA, the CDR3 is TGTGCCAGTAGTATAGAGACTAGCGGGGGTTCTAATAATGAGCAGTTCTTC.

This rearrangement joins TRBV6-1 to TRBJ2-3; TRBD2 matches at 11 bases. The J segment lost 3 bases and the V segment lost 1 base, leaving 15 bases of the junction unmatched. The CDR3 has 20 amino acids. CDR1 MNHNS and CDR2 SASEGT come from the germline V gene. As DNA, the CDR3 is TGTGCCAGCAGTGAAGAGGGGCTAGCGGGAGGTCCTTGGGTAACAGATACGCAGTATTTT. Encoded protein: CASSEEGLAGGPWVTDTQYF.

The chain recombines TRBV7-9 with TRBJ2-7; D might be TRBD1 or TRBD2, each matching 6 bases. Germline CDR1 is SEHNR and CDR2 is FQNEAQ (reference sequence). V lost 6 bases and J lost 5, with 8 bases in between. This CDR3 comprises 11 residues. CDR3 DNA sequence: TGTGCCAGCAGTCGGGGGCACGAGCAGTACTTC. As protein: CASSRGHEQYF.

This chain uses TRBV9 with TRBJ2-7, with 10 bases matching TRBD2. V was clipped by 0 bases and J by 3 bases; unmatched bases: 3. Germline CDR1 SGDLS, CDR2 YYNGEE. The CDR3 contains 15 residues. CDR3 sequence reads: CASSVAGTSDYEQYF. CDR3 nucleotides: TGTGCCAGCAGCGTAGCGGGGACTAGCGACTACGAGCAGTACTTC.

This clone has more than one count but fewer than ten. J is TRBJ2-5 and V is TRBV11-3; tentative D call: TRBD2 (7 bases). V was trimmed by 5 bases and J by 4 bases, leaving 14 bases between them. The V gene's germline CDR1 is SGHNT and CDR2 YENEEA. This CDR3 contains 14 residues. The CDR3 sequence is CASSKGGFGETQYF. CDR3 coding DNA: TGTGCCAGCAGCAAGGGGGGGTTTGGAGAGACCCAGTACTTC.